This T cell receptor beta chain came from a study of T cell changes during pregnancy in multiple sclerosis. Libraries were prepared by immunoSEQ multiplex PCR; TCRdb keeps only in-frame clonotypes and omits some of them. The sample comprises 20,000 to 25,000 clones, around 89% of which are singletons, and approximately 6.9% rests with the top ten. Per the germline V gene, CDR1 is LNHDA and CDR2 is SQIVND (reference sequence). The CDR3 is 19 amino acids. V gave up 2 bases and J gave up 0 bases, with 17 bases separating them. The V gene is TRBV19, the J gene TRBJ2-6; TRBD1 might be the D (5 bases). The sample in question was CD8+ T cells from peripheral blood mononuclear cells, obtained in the first trimester of pregnancy. This clonotype was obtained from a female donor with multiple sclerosis, enrolled in a pregnancy study. For the CDR3, the DNA is TGTGCCAGTAGTATATTTCTGTCAGGGATAGACTCTGGGGCCAACGTCCTGACTTTC. This sequence encodes CASSIFLSGIDSGANVLTF.